Below are 23 T cell receptor beta chains sequenced from a single sample in a study of blood T cell repertoires in COVID-19. Profiling relied on immunoSEQ multiplex PCR, and the TCRdb table lists in-frame clones only, not all of them. The sample holds 70,000 or so clones, more than 90% seen once. The specimen was peripheral blood. Receptors were obtained from a man between 45 and 60 years old with acute or convalescent COVID-19.

The V and J genes are TRBV18 and TRBJ2-7; 14 positions agree with TRBD2. This CDR3 has 19 amino acids. From germline, CDR1 is KGHSH and CDR2 LQKENI. The V gene end was trimmed by 1 base and the J gene end by 3 bases; junction bases not matched to a gene: 11. In nucleotides, the CDR3 is TGTGCCAGCTCACCACGTGTAGGGACTAGCGGGAGTGGGGTCTACGAGCAGTACTTC. Translation gives CASSPRVGTSGSGVYEQYF. Full variable domain (rest looked up from reference TRBV18 and TRBJ2-7): NAGVMQNPRHLVRRRGQEARLRCSPMKGHSHVYWYRQLPEEGLKFMVYLQKENIIDESGMPKERFSAEFPKEGPSILRIQQVVRGDSAAYFCASSPRVGTSGSGVYEQYFGPGTRLTVT.

The DNA of the CDR3 is TGTGCCAGCAGTTGGGGACTAGCGGGAGCGTTCTTC. Its protein product is CASSWGLAGAFF. This chain links TRBV12-3 or TRBV12-4 with TRBJ2-1, with 14 bases that match TRBD2. The length of the CDR3 is 12 residues. Trimming removed 4 bases from V and 15 bases from J; junction bases left unmatched: 2.

This rearrangement joins TRBV28 to TRBJ2-5; the D is unclear. The CDR3 covers 11 residues. The V gene lost 3 bases and the J gene lost 5 bases, with 4 bases spanning the gap. Germline CDR1 is MDHEN and CDR2 is SYDVKM. CDR3 bases: TGTGCCAGCAGTTTTCAGGAGACCCAGTACTTC. Its protein is CASSFQETQYF.

The rearrangement uses TRBV9 and TRBJ2-5; D is uncertain. Trimming took 0 bases from V and 1 from J, leaving 7 bases between them. Germline values: CDR1 SGDLS, CDR2 YYNGEE. The CDR3 sequence is 14 residues long. CDR3 amino acids: CASSVDPFQETQYF. Written as DNA, the CDR3 is TGTGCCAGCAGCGTAGATCCGTTCCAAGAGACCCAGTACTTC.

This clone was detected only once. V is TRBV5-1 and J is TRBJ1-1, with 10 bases lining up with TRBD1. This CDR3 contains 17 residues. The J segment lost 4 bases and the V segment lost 4 bases, leaving 13 bases of the junction unmatched. Per germline, CDR1 SGHRS and CDR2 YFSETQ. CDR3 DNA sequence: TGCGCCAGCAGCGGTCGACGGGACAGGGGATTCCTCACTGAAGCTTTCTTT. This sequence encodes CASSGRRDRGFLTEAFF.

This clone was seen only a few times. The rearrangement uses TRBV5-1 and TRBJ1-2; D remains ambiguous. Germline assignment: CDR1 SGHRS and CDR2 YFSETQ. Trimming pared 5 bases from V and 1 base from J, leaving 15 bases between. This CDR3 spans 15 amino acids. Here the CDR3 DNA reads TGCGCCAGCAGGCCCGGGGATTCTAATAACTATGGCTACACCTTC. Its protein product is CASRPGDSNNYGYTF.

This sequence joins TRBV27 and TRBJ2-3; TRBD2 matches 11 bases. Germline-derived CDR1 and CDR2 are MNHEY and SMNVEV (reference sequence). J lost 9 bases, V lost 4 bases, and 21 bases had no gene match. The CDR3 has 19 amino acids. CDR3 nucleotide sequence: TGTGCCAGCAGTTCGACTAGCGGGGATGATTTTATGGGAACACAAACGCAGTATTTT. Translated, it gives CASSSTSGDDFMGTQTQYF.

The chain uses TRBV28 and TRBJ2-1; TRBD1 aligns across 7 bases. The CDR3 totals 14 residues. The ends lost 8 bases at V and 3 bases at J; junction bases unmatched: 7. Germline V gives CDR1 MDHEN, CDR2 SYDVKM. CDR3 in amino acids: CASHGDRHYNEQFF. The CDR3 region has the DNA TGTGCCAGCCATGGGGACAGACACTACAATGAGCAGTTCTTC.

CDR3 sequence (DNA): TGCGCCAGCAGTGAGTCGACTTGGGACAGGGCTCGTCCTAACTATGGCTACACCTTC. Translation: CASSESTWDRARPNYGYTF. The J gene is TRBJ1-2, the V gene TRBV10-1; TRBD1 aligns across 9 bases. Trimming removed 0 bases from V and 0 bases from J; junction bases left unmatched: 11. The CDR3 sequence is 19 residues long. Looked up from germline, CDR1 is WNHNN and CDR2 is SYGVQD (reference sequence).

The V gene is TRBV6-5, the J gene TRBJ2-1; a weak D match, TRBD1 (5 bases). Germline V lookup: CDR1 MNHEY, CDR2 SVGAGI. V was pared by 7 bases and J by 8 bases, with 21 bases between. The CDR3 totals 15 residues. The CDR3 spells CASTLRGSGLDEQFF. For the CDR3, the DNA is TGTGCCAGCACCCTCCGAGGATCAGGGCTCGATGAGCAGTTCTTC.

This chain connects TRBV6-5 to TRBJ2-7, with 7 nucleotides matching TRBD2. The CDR3 contains 13 residues. The germline V gene has CDR1 MNHEY and CDR2 SVGAGI. V lost 6 bases, J lost 0 bases, and 2 bases stayed unmatched. The CDR3 region is CASRRTSSYEQYF. The CDR3 DNA follows: TGTGCCAGCAGACGGACTAGCTCCTACGAGCAGTACTTC.

The chain combines TRBV28 with TRBJ1-2, with 9 bases matching TRBD1. From germline, CDR1 is MDHEN and CDR2 SYDVKM. The V segment lost 5 bases and the J segment 4 bases; nucleotides outside the gene matches: 5. CDR3 length: 14 amino acids. The DNA of the CDR3 is TGTGCCAGCAGTACGGGACAGGGAACCTATGGCTACACCTTC. Amino acid sequence: CASSTGQGTYGYTF.

CDR3 protein: CASSLARHSTDTQYF. Here the CDR3 DNA reads TGCGCCAGCAGCTTGGCTCGACACAGCACAGATACGCAGTATTTT. The chain recombines TRBV5-1 with TRBJ2-3; D not resolved. The CDR3 has 15 amino acids. Trimming left V 0 bases short and J 0 bases short, with 8 bases between. Germline CDR1 is SGHRS and CDR2 is YFSETQ.

V usage is TRBV24-1 and J usage is TRBJ1-4; 8 positions agree with TRBD1. This CDR3 has 14 amino acids. Germline V CDR1 and CDR2: KGHDR, SFDVKD. V was pared by 4 bases and J by 4 bases, with 1 base of the junction left unmatched. CDR3 residues: CATSETGGNEKLFF. CDR3 bases: TGTGCCACCAGTGAAACAGGGGGTAATGAAAAACTGTTTTTT.

This chain uses TRBV5-1 with TRBJ2-1, with a possible D match to TRBD2 (5 bases). The CDR3 length is 11 residues. Trimming removed 3 bases from V and 7 bases from J, with 5 bases in between. Germline CDR1 and CDR2: SGHRS and YFSETQ. DNA for the CDR3: TGCGCCAGCAGCTGGAGGAATGAGCAGTTCTTC. Protein product: CASSWRNEQFF. The full variable domain, its missing parts supplied by reference TRBV5-1 and TRBJ2-1, is KAGVTQTPRYLIKTRGQQVTLSCSPISGHRSVSWYQQTPGQGLQFLFEYFSETQRNKGNFPGRFSGRQFSNSRSEMNVSTLELGDSALYLCASSWRNEQFFGPGTRLTVL.

The J gene is TRBJ1-4, the V gene TRBV27; a possible D gene is TRBD1 (5 bases). Deletions cut 6 bases from V and 7 bases from J, with 12 bases between. The CDR3 contains 13 residues. Germline values: CDR1 MNHEY, CDR2 SMNVEV (reference sequence). CDR3 in amino acids: CASRDTVGEKLFF. The CDR3 nucleotides are TGTGCCAGCAGGGACACCGTGGGTGAAAAACTGTTTTTT.

The V call is TRBV3-1 (or the pseudogene TRBV3-2), the J call TRBJ1-1; D remains ambiguous. The CDR3 loop spans 14 amino acids. In germline, CDR1 is LGHDT, CDR2 YNNKEL (reference sequence). Trimming shortened V by 1 base and J by 1 base, and 7 bases separated the two germline ends. CDR3 in amino acids: CASSQAGENTEAFF. The CDR3 DNA is TGTGCCAGCAGCCAAGCGGGTGAGAACACTGAAGCTTTCTTT.

The gene calls are TRBV7-9 and TRBJ2-7; the D gene is possibly TRBD2 (6 bases). This CDR3 comprises 14 residues. Trimming took 1 base from V and 1 from J, leaving 8 bases between them. Germline V gives CDR1 SEHNR, CDR2 FQNEAQ (reference sequence). In nucleotides, the CDR3 is TGTGCCAGCAGCTTAGTCGGAGGGTCCTACGAGCAGTACGTC. It translates to CASSLVGGSYEQYV.

The rearrangement uses TRBV19 and TRBJ1-1; 7 nucleotides line up with TRBD1. The CDR3 has 14 residues. V lost 6 bases and J lost 0; bases outside the gene matches: 4. The germline CDR1 and CDR2 sequences are LNHDA and SQIVND (reference sequence). CDR3 amino acids: CASRLQGMNTEAFF. In nucleotides, the CDR3 is TGTGCCAGTAGGCTACAGGGGATGAACACTGAAGCTTTCTTT.

This clone is a singleton in its sample. This chain uses TRBV29-1 with TRBJ1-2, with a possible D match to TRBD1 (5 bases). V shed 4 bases and J shed 5 bases, with 8 bases lying between them. Per germline, CDR1 SQVTM and CDR2 ANQGSEA. This CDR3 is 11 amino acids long. The chain's CDR3 is CSVVTAYGYTF. The DNA of the CDR3 is TGCAGCGTTGTGACAGCTTATGGCTACACCTTC. The whole variable domain, remainder taken from reference TRBV29-1 and TRBJ1-2, is SAVISQKPSRDICQRGTSLTIQCQVDSQVTMMFWYRQQPGQSLTLIATANQGSEATYESGFVIDKFPISRPNLTFSTLTVSNMSPEDSSIYLCSVVTAYGYTFGSGTRLTVV.

CDR3 loop: CASNLLRGGSYNEQFF. CDR3 DNA sequence: TGTGCCAGCAACCTCCTTCGGGGGGGCTCATACAATGAGCAGTTCTTC. The V call is TRBV27, the J call TRBJ2-1, with TRBD2 matching 8 bases. With V trimmed by 7 bases and J by 4 bases, 12 bases remained unmatched. The CDR3 sequence is 16 residues long. Per germline, CDR1 MNHEY and CDR2 SMNVEV (reference sequence).

This chain joins TRBV28 and TRBJ2-3; TRBD1 agrees at 8 bases. J lost 1 base, V lost 10 bases, and 10 bases had no gene match. Germline V gene data show CDR1 as MDHEN and CDR2 as SYDVKM. The CDR3 spans 15 residues. DNA for the CDR3: TGTGCCAACCCGGGTGGGACAGGACGCACAGATACGCAGTATTTT. Its translation: CANPGGTGRTDTQYF.

The sample holds one count of this clone. The CDR3 DNA follows: TGTGCCATACACAGCGGGTACACTGAAGCTTTCTTT. Amino acids: CAIHSGYTEAFF. The chain has TRBV10-3 and TRBJ1-1; D call uncertain. This CDR3 is 12 amino acids long. CDR1 is ENHRY, CDR2 SYGVKD, per germline. Trimming pared 9 bases from V and 3 bases from J, leaving 11 bases between.